The entry below gives a single T cell receptor beta chain sequence along with its context. What antigen it recognizes has not been identified. Within one base of it there is no much larger clone, and no base qualities were kept. Receptors were amplified or captured by the immunoSEQ multiplex PCR assay. A mixture of 60 forward primers for TCR Vbeta segments and 13 reverse primers for TCR Jbeta segments was used in the multiplex PCR. A multiplex PCR assay on genomic DNA amplified the CDR3 region of rearranged TCR beta genes. The amplified TCR beta libraries were sequenced on the Illumina HiSeq System as 87-base-pair reads. Per the authors' processing: Across the roughly 600 repertoires, a later analysis counted approximately 83 million unique TCR beta chains, roughly 11 million of which were shared by at least two donors. To remove PCR and sequencing errors, raw reads were error-corrected and collapsed into unique sequences using a nearest-neighbor algorithm that merged closely related sequences. CDR3 sequences were aligned to IMGT reference sequences to assign V, D and J gene segments. For a sequence to be retained, a match of at least six nucleotides was required to both a V gene segment and a J gene segment. Rearrangements were classified as productive when the CDR3 lacked stop codons and remained in frame with V and J, and all other rearrangements were classified as non-productive. CDR3 was defined according to IMGT convention as the region running from the second conserved V-encoded cysteine to the conserved J-encoded phenylalanine. Sequences without an unambiguous match to a single V gene segment were excluded from the earlier analysis of 587 of the donors. An earlier analysis of 587 of the donors called V segments functional above 56.7% productive rearrangements and segregating when the between-donor standard deviation exceeded 5%. A statistical classification framework was built to diagnose cytomegalovirus status from the catalog of TCR beta chain sequences. In a later analysis, TCR nucleotide sequences were compared against IMGT/GENE-DB human TR gene sequences so that V and J genes could be assigned. The TCRdist pipeline was used in a later analysis to assign CDR3 sequences and most-parsimonious VDJ recombination scenarios. In a later analysis, each TCR beta chain was defined by its CDR3 amino acid sequence together with its V-gene family, and reads without a unique V-gene family were excluded. To address suspected cross-contamination and a sequencing artifact, a later analysis removed 592 highly shared, low-generation-probability nucleotide sequences. In a later analysis, a clonal expansion index for each public chain was calculated from normalized within-repertoire ranks of inferred template counts. A later analysis computed generation probabilities with a VDJ recombination model fitted to out-of-frame rearrangements, and checked the results against IGoR. Hypergeometric tests were used in a later analysis to score TCR-TCR, TCR-HLA and TCR-CMV co-occurrence, with a repertoire-size bias correction applied to the TCR pairs. To estimate false discovery rates, a later analysis permuted the HLA or CMV assignments 20 times. In a later analysis, co-occurring TCRs were grouped using DBSCAN, and TCRdist sequence similarity was added for clustering within HLA-allele-positive subsets. Repertoires with fewer than 30,000 or more than 120,000 public chains were left out of co-occurrence clustering, as were about 5 repertoires with anomalous nucleotide sharing. TCRdb mirrors the immuneACCESS table, restricted to in-frame sequences. Some clones are absent from its copies; in checked studies, under half trace to an unresolved V gene, and the reason for the others is unknown. V and J calls and clone size are copied from that table; D and trimming were computed from the DNA. This sample has 150,000 to 200,000 clones in its table, and about 74% of those were observed once. Clones ranked in the top ten supply about 3.1% of the sample.

Via the germline V gene, CDR1 is MGHDK and CDR2 SYGVNS. The CDR3 goes from the cysteine to the phenylalanine over 15 residues. The sequence is cut down to CDR3 DNA, 45 bases in frame from base 1. V loses 0 bases of germline sequence and J loses 4 bases, and the interval between the two ends is 11 bases. This specimen comes from a study of cytomegalovirus exposure and HLA in healthy donors (dated by TCRdb to 2015 to 2018). As for the study more broadly: According to an earlier analysis of 450 to 650 of the donors, some 180 million T cells yielded 95 million to 140 million unique TCR beta sequences and approximately 280 Gb of sequence data. Approximately 310 gigabases of sequencing data and roughly 90 million unique TCR sequences were included in an early release covering roughly 700 HLA-typed donors. The genetic ancestry cluster associated with self-reported Caucasian donors included over 80% of the roughly 380 genotyped donors. The study aimed to test whether cataloging public T cell receptors could reveal signatures of past pathogen exposure. The study used immunosequencing to profile the T cell repertoires of several hundred subjects and linked those repertoires to cytomegalovirus serostatus. Along with the approximately 700-subject first cohort, a separate validation cohort of roughly 110 different subjects was used. To predict cytomegalovirus infection status, the study brought together high-throughput TCR immunosequencing, statistical association of individual TCRs with disease status, and machine learning. A later analysis re-examined previously published TCR beta repertoires from just over 650 donors and added high-resolution HLA genotyping to investigate patterns of TCR occurrence. Rather than drawing on any new phenotypic data, the later analysis identified candidate immune exposures from TCR beta sequences and the way those sequences occurred across donors. An earlier analysis of 587 of the donors applied high-throughput TCR beta sequencing to assess whether each TCR beta V gene segment acted as functional or pseudogenic. Donor age, sex, ethnicity and CMV serostatus were compiled alongside the repertoire data. A later genetic analysis used genome-wide SNP genotypes for about three fifths of the 666 donors, treating that subset as a discovery cohort. Every discovery cohort repertoire had been produced on one sequencing platform. Both class I and class II loci were covered by HLA typing, at four-digit resolution. The number of typed donors differed by locus: about 620-640 for A, B, C, DRB1 and DQB1; approximately 530 for DQA1; approximately 600 for DPA1; and 400 to 480 for DPB1. Several DR-DQ haplotypes were treated as single units for association and clustering because of strong linkage in the cohort. On average, around 230,000 unique TCR beta nucleotide sequences were sequenced per donor among about 400 genotyped donors of the cohort, with roughly a sixth of those sequences being non-productive.

The paper's findings and limits, for the study overall: Sequencing depth was assumed to be roughly uniform across donors in the presence/absence analyses, though that assumption may not hold. A cluster of highly shared sequence variants was judged likely to be a technical artifact of the sequencing pipeline. Across donors, most TCR sequences were observed very rarely, whereas some public TCRs were present in many individuals. Most CMV-associated TCR beta chains appeared to be HLA-restricted in a later analysis, and the HLA associations seemed to be driven largely by CMV exposure. The cohort was sequenced for TCR beta chains only, and without alpha or paired-chain data the features that could be detected were limited. Some IMGT-functional V segments, including TRBV6-2 and TRBV6-3, could not be told apart with the 87-base-pair reads, so those segments were excluded. V-gene and J-gene trimming of TCR beta chains was associated with a missense DCLRE1C variant in a later genetic analysis, and the association was replicated in an independent cohort. In a later analysis, 16,951 TCR beta sequences were associated with specific HLA alleles at a false discovery rate of 0.05. For the cohort, immune exposure information was limited to CMV serostatus. The classifier was reported to diagnose cytomegalovirus status with high specificity and sensitivity in both the original cohort and the validation cohort. About 17 rarely observed V segments, including chromosome 9 orphons, were excluded from the earlier analysis of several hundred of the donors because counts were too low. Because HLA typing was missing for some donors at each locus, association tests included only the typed subset. According to the authors, the approach could potentially be generalized to other disease states and immunological phenotypes. According to a later genetic analysis, donors in an Asian-associated ancestry cluster had fewer N-insertions in productive TCRs than the approximately 650-donor mean. In an earlier analysis of about 600 of the donors, most TCR beta V segments appeared in productive rearrangements about 87% or about 30% of the time, broadly matching IMGT annotations. The study gave a list of some 150 TCR beta chains associated with cytomegalovirus. A later analysis found that TCR association rates varied across HLA loci, with DRB1 alleles showing the most associated TCRs and HLA-C alleles the fewest. In a later analysis, several top co-occurrence clusters were reported to appear linked to parvovirus B19, influenza, CMV and Epstein-Barr virus. A further reported finding was that TCR beta sequences accurately predicted the HLA-A and HLA-B alleles for most subjects in the first cohort. A later analysis found that HLA-associated TCR beta chains were more clonally expanded and had lower generation probabilities than equally common non-associated chains. Assigning TCR associations to individual alleles was difficult when HLA alleles, especially DR and DQ, strongly co-occurred. Correlated functional status among segregating V segments might be attributable to linkage disequilibrium, but an unknown experimental factor could not be ruled out. A few of the identified cytomegalovirus-associated TCR beta chains were confirmed in vitro to be specific for cytomegalovirus antigens.

The cohort comprised fewer than 700 healthy bone marrow donors. All cohort members were sampled while nominally healthy, although unrecorded immune exposures were likely present. The donor was CMV seronegative and was included in the group of several hundred seronegative cohort members. A peripheral blood sample was collected from each donor, and TCR beta sequencing was performed on peripheral blood mononuclear cells. The Qiagen DNeasy Blood Extraction Kit was used to extract genomic DNA from the blood cell samples. Sequenced: PBMCs. The receptor was derived from a male donor in good health and CMV-seronegative. The chain couples TRBV25-1 to TRBJ2-3, with TRBD2 as a weak D call on 5 bases. CDR3 region: CASSEYSVSPDTQYF. In nucleotide form, the sequence is TGTGCCAGCAGTGAATATAGCGTCAGTCCAGATACGCAGTATTTT.